This TCR beta chain was sequenced during a study of metastatic and nonmetastatic thyroid tumors. The overall study: Across peripheral blood and tumor or nodule tissue samples taken from malignant and benign thyroid patients, the repertoires were compared with one another.

V was clipped by 0 bases and J by 6 bases; unmatched bases: 13. The length of the CDR3 is 17 residues. Per the germline V gene, CDR1 is SGDLS and CDR2 is YYNGEE. Study findings and constraints: Benign nodules were reported to have significantly lower TCR beta diversity than malignant thyroid tumors, in blood and tumor.

No treatment had been given to any patient before thyroid surgery. Source study methods: The study built a papillary thyroid cancer distant-metastasis classifier from CDR3 differences across clinicopathological groups. TCRdb reprocessed the PCR reads using MiXCR. The V and J calls shown here were made by TCRdb, not taken from the authors' results. The data show around 70,000 clones, less than 20% seen once. This clone has at least ten counts. The antigen remains undetermined. V is TRBV9 and J is TRBJ2-7; 9 nucleotides align to TRBD1. Sequencing input: blood. The clonotype comes from a female donor with papillary thyroid cancer or a benign thyroid nodule (not recorded which). Some clones in this sample may be carry-over from other donors' samples. The CDR3 loop reads CASSVATSGTGRTEQYF. For the CDR3, the DNA is TGTGCCAGCAGCGTAGCTACATCCGGGACAGGGAGGACCGAGCAGTACTTC.